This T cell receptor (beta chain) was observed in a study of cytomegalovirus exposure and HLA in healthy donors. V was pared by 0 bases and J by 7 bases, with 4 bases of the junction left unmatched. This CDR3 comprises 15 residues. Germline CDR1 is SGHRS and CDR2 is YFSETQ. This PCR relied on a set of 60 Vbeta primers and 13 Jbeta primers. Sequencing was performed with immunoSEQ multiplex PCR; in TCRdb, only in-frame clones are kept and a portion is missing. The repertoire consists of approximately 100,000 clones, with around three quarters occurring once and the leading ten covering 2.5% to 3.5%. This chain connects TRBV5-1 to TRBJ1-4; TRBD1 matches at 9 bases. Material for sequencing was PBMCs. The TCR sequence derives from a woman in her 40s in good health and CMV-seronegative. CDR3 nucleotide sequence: TGCGCCAGCAGCTTGGACAGGGGGCACGGTGAAAAACTGTTTTTT. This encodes CASSLDRGHGEKLFF.